The T cell receptor (beta chain) under discussion was sequenced for a study of control samples from healthy donors and cancer patients. Generated by immunoSEQ multiplex PCR, the TCRdb table keeps only in-frame clones and is missing some. The profile shows under 80,000 clones, about 94% of them singletons. V was cut by 2 bases and J by 2 bases, with 8 bases left in between. The CDR3 is made up of 14 amino acids. Germline CDR1 MRHNA, CDR2 SNTAGT. The TCR sequence derives from a woman aged 25 to 39 in good health. The specimen sequenced was blood. This chain links TRBV6-4 with TRBJ2-3, with D maybe TRBD2 (7 bases). The CDR3 sequence is CASSDGGATDTQYF. The CDR3 DNA reads as TGTGCCAGCAGTGACGGGGGGGCCACAGATACGCAGTATTTT.